This T cell receptor (beta chain) was observed in a study of cytomegalovirus exposure and HLA in healthy donors. Study-wide context: It was reported in a later analysis that the same platform had been used for the 120 or so validation repertoires as for the approximately 670 first-cohort repertoires. Study results and limitations: The classifier was said to identify cytomegalovirus status with high specificity and sensitivity.

Clones were sequenced by immunoSEQ multiplex PCR, and TCRdb holds only the in-frame ones, with some missing. The data contain about 74,000 clones, 94% of them seen just once; the ten biggest clones take up approximately 2.1%. CDR1 SQVTM and CDR2 ANQGSEA come from the germline V gene. V lost 3 bases, J lost 4 bases, and 9 bases lay in between. The CDR3 loop spans 12 amino acids. As to this clone: Its antigen is as yet unknown.

J is TRBJ1-2 and V is TRBV29-1; D possibly corresponds to TRBD1 (5 bases). The source is a woman between 18 and 29 years old in good health and CMV-seropositive. The sample was PBMCs. The CDR3 is CSVEGGGYGYTF. CDR3 nucleotides: TGCAGCGTTGAGGGGGGTGGCTATGGCTACACCTTC.